One and the same sample provided the 21 T cell receptor beta chains below, sequenced in a study of blood T cell repertoires in COVID-19. Generated by immunoSEQ multiplex PCR, the TCRdb table keeps only in-frame clones and is missing some. The sample holds 220,000 or so clones, roughly 86% seen once. The sequenced sample consisted of peripheral blood. The receptors derive from a woman between 50 and 59 years old with COVID-19, enrolled during active disease.

This chain links TRBV7-9 with TRBJ1-3, with D possibly matching TRBD1 (5 bases). CDR1 is SEHNR, CDR2 FQNEAQ, per germline (reference sequence). The CDR3 has 15 residues. V was shortened by 2 bases and J by 0 bases, with 8 bases between the two germline ends. CDR3 sequence: CASSLRGNSGNTIYF. In DNA, the CDR3 is TGTGCCAGCAGCTTAAGGGGAAACTCTGGAAACACCATATATTTT.

The chain has TRBV9 and TRBJ2-7; perhaps TRBD1 as D (5 bases). The germline V and J ends were trimmed by 0 bases and 3 bases, with 10 bases remaining between them. Looked up from germline, CDR1 is SGDLS and CDR2 is YYNGEE. This CDR3 is 14 amino acids long. CDR3 DNA sequence: TGTGCCAGCAGCGTAGCTTGGGGCGGCTACGAGCAGTACTTC. Encoded protein: CASSVAWGGYEQYF. Looking up the rest from reference TRBV9 and TRBJ2-7 gives the full variable domain: DSGVTQTPKHLITATGQRVTLRCSPRSGDLSVYWYQQSLDQGLQFLIQYYNGEERAKGNILERFSAQQFPDLHSELNLSSLELGDSALYFCASSVAWGGYEQYFGPGTRLTVT.

The chain has TRBV27 and TRBJ2-1; 10 bases are a match to TRBD1. The V gene's germline CDR1 is MNHEY and CDR2 SMNVEV (reference sequence). This CDR3 region has 16 residues. V lost 5 bases and J lost 7; bases outside the gene matches: 11. The CDR3 DNA reads TGTGCCAGCAGTCTTCATCCCCGGGACAGGGGAAATGAGCAGTTCTTC. Its protein product is CASSLHPRDRGNEQFF.

The V and J genes are TRBV7-2 and TRBJ1-5; 7 bases align to TRBD1. This CDR3 has 15 residues. Germline CDR1 and CDR2: SGHTA and FQGNSA. The V and J ends lost 5 bases and 1 base, in that order; junction bases with no gene match: 5. The CDR3 nucleotides read TGTGCCAGCAGCAAGACAGGGTTGAGCAATCAGCCCCAGCATTTT. Its translation is CASSKTGLSNQPQHF.

V gene TRBV27 combines with J gene TRBJ1-5, with D possibly matching TRBD1 (5 bases). Per germline, CDR1 MNHEY and CDR2 SMNVEV (reference sequence). With 6 bases removed from V and 4 bases from J, the gap between germline ends came to 10 bases. The CDR3 has 13 residues. The CDR3, as DNA: TGTGCCAGCAGAGGGTCAGGGAATCAGCCCCAGCATTTT. Its protein product is CASRGSGNQPQHF.

The chain is built from TRBV6-5 and TRBJ1-3, with a possible D match to TRBD1 (6 bases). The CDR3 runs to 14 residues. Germline CDR1 reads MNHEY; CDR2 reads SVGAGI. Trimming left V 7 bases short and J 0 bases short, with 10 bases between. The CDR3 region has the DNA TGTGCCAGCACCAGGGACATCTCTGGAAACACCATATATTTT. Translation: CASTRDISGNTIYF.

The rearrangement uses TRBV5-1 and TRBJ1-1; 9 bases map to TRBD1. CDR1 is SGHRS and CDR2 is YFSETQ in the germline V gene. V gave up 6 bases and J gave up 5 bases; unmatched junction bases: 14. The CDR3 is 16 residues long. The CDR3 sequence is CASTLQGARERTEAFF. The DNA of the CDR3 is TGCGCCAGCACTTTACAGGGGGCGCGAGAGAGAACTGAAGCTTTCTTT.

CDR3 in amino acids: CASLGRGKTEAFF. The CDR3, as DNA: TGTGCCAGCCTAGGCAGGGGAAAGACTGAAGCTTTCTTT. The rearrangement joins TRBV2 to TRBJ1-1; D perhaps matches TRBD1 (6 bases). The germline V and J ends were trimmed by 8 bases and 5 bases, with 15 bases remaining between them. Germline V CDR1 and CDR2: SNHLY, FYNNEI. The CDR3 extends over 13 amino acids.

Turning to this clone: Sequence at one end of the junction differs from germline and may be a read error. The chain joins TRBV27 to TRBJ2-2, with TRBD1 matching 8 bases. CDR1 MNHEY and CDR2 SMNVEV come from the germline V gene (reference sequence). This CDR3 spans 14 amino acids. CDR3 sequence: CASSHRGNAGELFF. CDR3 sequence (DNA): TGTGCCAGCAGCCACAGGGGGAACGCCGGGGAGCTGTTTTTT.

The J gene is TRBJ2-7, the V gene TRBV4-1; 12 nucleotides align to TRBD2. The CDR3 spans 15 residues. J was trimmed by 5 bases and V by 5 bases; bases with no gene match: 7. Germline-derived CDR1 and CDR2 are MGHRA and YSYEKL. DNA of the CDR3: TGCGCCAGCAGCAGCCTAGCGGGGGGGCTCAACGAGCAGTACTTC. Amino acids: CASSSLAGGLNEQYF.

The rearrangement links TRBV7-3 to TRBJ2-7; TRBD1 might be the D (5 bases). The germline V gene encodes CDR1 SGHTA and CDR2 FQGTGA. Trimming removed 3 bases from V and 4 bases from J, with 13 bases in between. The CDR3 has 14 residues. The DNA for the CDR3 is TGTGCCAGCAGCTTCCAGGGCGGTCGGTACGAGCAGTACTTC. Its protein product is CASSFQGGRYEQYF.

The chain joins TRBV21-1 to TRBJ2-3; TRBD2 was called by the table and not checked on the DNA. TRBV21-1 is described as a pseudogene. This CDR3 spans 14 amino acids. Here the CDR3 DNA reads TGTGCGGGGCCCCTTGCGGGAGACACAGATACGCAGTATTTT. Protein: CAGPLAGDTDTQYF.

The chain is built from TRBV19 and TRBJ2-5; perhaps TRBD2 as D (6 bases). CDR1 is LNHDA, CDR2 SQIVND, per germline (reference sequence). With 1 base removed from V and 5 bases from J, the gap between germline ends came to 14 bases. The length of the CDR3 is 15 residues. CDR3 coding DNA: TGTGCCAGTAGTATAGCGGGCCCCGGAGGGGAGACCCAGTACTTC. It yields the protein CASSIAGPGGETQYF.

This clone was detected a few times. V usage is TRBV24-1 and J usage is TRBJ2-2; TRBD1 agrees at 7 bases. The CDR3 is made up of 13 amino acids. After removal of 8 bases from V and 6 bases from J, the junction contained 5 bases not matched to a gene. Germline values: CDR1 KGHDR, CDR2 SFDVKD. The CDR3 coding sequence is TGTGCCACCACGGGGACAGTTCCCGGGGAGCTGTTTTTT. Translated, it gives CATTGTVPGELFF.

The chain carries TRBV5-3 and TRBJ1-3; 10 bases agree with TRBD1. TRBV5-3 is an open reading frame whose function is uncertain. The CDR3 covers 16 residues. The junction had 4 bases not matched to a gene; V was cut back by 0 bases and J by 4 bases. CDR3 loop: CARSLAGTGAGNTIYF. The CDR3 region has the DNA TGTGCCAGAAGCTTGGCCGGGACAGGGGCCGGAAACACCATATATTTT.

This clone came up once. The chain combines TRBV19 with TRBJ1-2, with D maybe TRBD1 (6 bases). This CDR3 is 14 amino acids long. Trimming cost V 1 base and J 5 bases, with 11 bases left between them. Germline values: CDR1 LNHDA, CDR2 SQIVND (reference sequence). CDR3 loop: CASSIVPGQYGYTF. DNA of the CDR3: TGTGCCAGTAGTATAGTCCCGGGACAATATGGCTACACCTTC.

The chain uses TRBV30 and TRBJ1-1; TRBD1 matches at 10 bases. Looked up from germline, CDR1 is GTSNPN and CDR2 is SVGIG (reference sequence). The V and J ends lost 3 bases and 5 bases, in that order; junction bases with no gene match: 3. This CDR3 has 13 amino acids. The CDR3 loop is CAWSRDRGTEAFF. CDR3 nucleotide sequence: TGTGCCTGGAGCCGGGACAGGGGAACTGAAGCTTTCTTT.

The rearrangement links TRBV7-2 to TRBJ2-7, with 7 bases matching TRBD1. The CDR3 totals 16 residues. V lost 0 bases and J lost 3; bases outside the gene matches: 8. In germline, CDR1 is SGHTA, CDR2 FQGNSA. The chain's CDR3 is CASSLASTGWGYEQYV. The CDR3 DNA is TGTGCCAGCAGCTTAGCGTCGACAGGGTGGGGCTACGAGCAGTACGTC.

V is TRBV2 and J is TRBJ1-1; a weak D match, TRBD1 (5 bases). The V gene's germline CDR1 is SNHLY and CDR2 FYNNEI. The CDR3 is made up of 15 amino acids. The ends were cut back, 8 bases at V and 11 bases at J, with 27 bases in the middle. This CDR3 reads CASPPGGTGRDDAFF. DNA for the CDR3: TGTGCCAGCCCACCGGGGGGGACCGGGCGGGATGACGCTTTCTTT.

This clone was detected once. The V call is TRBV28, the J call TRBJ1-1; D gene unclear. Germline V gene lookup returns CDR1 MDHEN and CDR2 SYDVKM. The CDR3 is made up of 15 amino acids. Between the trimmed V and J ends, which lost 5 bases and 1 base, there was a span of 14 bases. The CDR3 region is CASSPEAGSNTEAFF. For the CDR3, the DNA is TGTGCCAGCAGTCCGGAGGCAGGTTCGAACACTGAAGCTTTCTTT.

V and J are TRBV28 and TRBJ2-7, with a weak D call TRBD2 (6 bases). The V gene lost 1 base and the J gene lost 4 bases, with 17 bases spanning the gap. Germline V gene lookup returns CDR1 MDHEN and CDR2 SYDVKM. The CDR3 consists of 16 residues. CDR3 amino acids: CASSLYGTPSLYEQYV. Here the CDR3 DNA reads TGTGCCAGCAGTTTATACGGGACTCCCAGTTTATACGAGCAGTACGTC.